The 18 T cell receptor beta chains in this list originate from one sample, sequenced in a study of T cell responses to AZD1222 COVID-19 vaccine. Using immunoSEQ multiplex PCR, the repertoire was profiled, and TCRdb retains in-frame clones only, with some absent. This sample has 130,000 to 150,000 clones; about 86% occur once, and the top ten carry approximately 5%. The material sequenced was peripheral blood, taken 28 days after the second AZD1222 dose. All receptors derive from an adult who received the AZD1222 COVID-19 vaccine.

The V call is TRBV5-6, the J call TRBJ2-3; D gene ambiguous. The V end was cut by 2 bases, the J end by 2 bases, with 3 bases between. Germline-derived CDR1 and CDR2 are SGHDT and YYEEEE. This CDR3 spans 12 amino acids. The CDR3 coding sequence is TGTGCCAGCAGCTTCCCCACAGATACGCAGTATTTT. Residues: CASSFPTDTQYF.

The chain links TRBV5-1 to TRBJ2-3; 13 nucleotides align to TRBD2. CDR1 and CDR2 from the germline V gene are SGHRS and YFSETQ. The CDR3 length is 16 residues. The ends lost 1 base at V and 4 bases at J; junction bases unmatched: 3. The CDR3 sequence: CASSLTSGGAADTQYF. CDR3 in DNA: TGCGCCAGCAGCTTGACTAGCGGGGGGGCCGCAGATACGCAGTATTTT.

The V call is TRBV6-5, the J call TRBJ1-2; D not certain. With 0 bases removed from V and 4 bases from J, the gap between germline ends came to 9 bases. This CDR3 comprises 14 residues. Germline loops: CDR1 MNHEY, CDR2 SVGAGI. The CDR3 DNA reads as TGTGCCAGCAGTTACTCCGGCGAAGGCTATGGCTACACCTTC. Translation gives CASSYSGEGYGYTF.

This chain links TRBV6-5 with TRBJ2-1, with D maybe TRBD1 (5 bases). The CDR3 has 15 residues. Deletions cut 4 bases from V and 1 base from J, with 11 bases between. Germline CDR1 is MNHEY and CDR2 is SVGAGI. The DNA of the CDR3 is TGTGCCAGCAGTTTTGTAGGGGTGTCCTACAATGAGCAGTTCTTC. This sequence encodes CASSFVGVSYNEQFF.

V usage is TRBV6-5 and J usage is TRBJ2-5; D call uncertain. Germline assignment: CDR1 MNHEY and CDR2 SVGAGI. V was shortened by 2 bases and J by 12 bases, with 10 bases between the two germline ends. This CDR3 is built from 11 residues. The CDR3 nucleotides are TGTGCCAGCAGTTACAGCTCCAGAGAGTACTTC. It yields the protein CASSYSSREYF.

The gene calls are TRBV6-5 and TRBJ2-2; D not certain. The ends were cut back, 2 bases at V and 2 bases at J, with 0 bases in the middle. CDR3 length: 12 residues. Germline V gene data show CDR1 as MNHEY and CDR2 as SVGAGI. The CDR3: CASSYNTGELFF. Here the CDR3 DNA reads TGTGCCAGCAGTTACAACACCGGGGAGCTGTTTTTT.

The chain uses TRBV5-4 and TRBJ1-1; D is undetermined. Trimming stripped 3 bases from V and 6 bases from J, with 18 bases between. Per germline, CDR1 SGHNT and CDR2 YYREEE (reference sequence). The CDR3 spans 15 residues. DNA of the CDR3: TGTGCCAGCAGCTCCCCCGACATGTTTAGCTCTGAAGCTTTCTTT. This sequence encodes CASSSPDMFSSEAFF. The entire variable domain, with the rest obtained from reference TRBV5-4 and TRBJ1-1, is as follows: ETGVTQSPTHLIKTRGQQVTLRCSSQSGHNTVSWYQQALGQGPQFIFQYYREEENGRGNFPPRFSGLQFPNYSSELNVNALELDDSALYLCASSSPDMFSSEAFFGQGTRLTVV.

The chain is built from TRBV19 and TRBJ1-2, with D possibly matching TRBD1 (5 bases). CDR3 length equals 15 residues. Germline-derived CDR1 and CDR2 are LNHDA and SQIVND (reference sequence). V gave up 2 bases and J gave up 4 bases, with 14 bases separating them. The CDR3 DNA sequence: TGTGCCAGTAGTATAAGGGACTGGATAGGCTATGGCTACACCTTC. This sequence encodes CASSIRDWIGYGYTF. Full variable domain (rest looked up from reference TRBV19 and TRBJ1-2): DGGITQSPKYLFRKEGQNVTLSCEQNLNHDAMYWYRQDPGQGLRLIYYSQIVNDFQKGDIAEGYSVSREKKESFPLTVTSAQKNPTAFYLCASSIRDWIGYGYTFGSGTRLTVV.

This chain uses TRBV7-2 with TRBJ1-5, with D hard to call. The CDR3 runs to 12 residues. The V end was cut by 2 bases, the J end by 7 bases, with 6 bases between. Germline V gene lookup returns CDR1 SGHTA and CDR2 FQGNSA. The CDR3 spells CASSLNKQPQHF. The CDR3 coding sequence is TGTGCCAGCAGCTTAAACAAGCAGCCCCAGCATTTT.

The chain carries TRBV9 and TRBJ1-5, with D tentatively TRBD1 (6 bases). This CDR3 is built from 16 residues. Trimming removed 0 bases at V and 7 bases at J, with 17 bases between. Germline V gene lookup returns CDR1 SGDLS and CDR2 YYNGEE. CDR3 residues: CASSVGVGGRDQPQHF. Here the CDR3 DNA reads TGTGCCAGCAGCGTAGGGGTTGGGGGCAGGGACCAGCCCCAGCATTTT.

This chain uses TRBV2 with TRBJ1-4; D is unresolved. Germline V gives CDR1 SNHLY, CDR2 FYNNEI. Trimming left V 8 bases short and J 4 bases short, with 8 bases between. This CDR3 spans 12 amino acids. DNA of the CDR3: TGTGCCAGCCGGGCGGATAATGAAAAACTGTTTTTT. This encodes CASRADNEKLFF.

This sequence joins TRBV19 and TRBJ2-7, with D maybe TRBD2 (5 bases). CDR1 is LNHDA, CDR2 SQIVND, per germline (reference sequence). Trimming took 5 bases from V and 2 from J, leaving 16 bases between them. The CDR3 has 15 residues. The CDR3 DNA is TGTGCCAGTAGTTCGGGTGGGGTGCGGGCCTACGAGCAGTACTTC. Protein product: CASSSGGVRAYEQYF.

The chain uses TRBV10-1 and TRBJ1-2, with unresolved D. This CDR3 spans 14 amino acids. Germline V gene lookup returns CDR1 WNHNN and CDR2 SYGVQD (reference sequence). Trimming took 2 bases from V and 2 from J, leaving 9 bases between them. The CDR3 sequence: CASSERYKNYGYTF. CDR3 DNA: TGCGCCAGCAGTGAGCGGTACAAAAACTATGGCTACACCTTC.

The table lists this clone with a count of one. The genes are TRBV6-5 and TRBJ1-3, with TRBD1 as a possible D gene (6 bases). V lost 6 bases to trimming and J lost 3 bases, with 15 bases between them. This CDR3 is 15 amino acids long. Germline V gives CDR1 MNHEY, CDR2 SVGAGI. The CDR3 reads CASSPRGDDGNTIYF. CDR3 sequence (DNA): TGTGCCAGCAGCCCCAGGGGCGATGATGGAAACACCATATATTTT.

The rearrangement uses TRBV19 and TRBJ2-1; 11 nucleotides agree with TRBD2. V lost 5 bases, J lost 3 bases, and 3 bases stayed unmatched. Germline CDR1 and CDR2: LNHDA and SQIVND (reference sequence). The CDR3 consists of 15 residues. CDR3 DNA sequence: TGTGCCAGTAGTTATCTAGCGGGGGGCTACAATGAGCAGTTCTTC. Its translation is CASSYLAGGYNEQFF.

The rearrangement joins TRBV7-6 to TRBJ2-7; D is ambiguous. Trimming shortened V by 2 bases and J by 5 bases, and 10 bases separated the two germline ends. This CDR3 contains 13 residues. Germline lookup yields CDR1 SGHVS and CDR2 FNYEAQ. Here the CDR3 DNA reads TGTGCCAGCAGCTTATATCCACTCGACGAGCAGTACTTC. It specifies CASSLYPLDEQYF.

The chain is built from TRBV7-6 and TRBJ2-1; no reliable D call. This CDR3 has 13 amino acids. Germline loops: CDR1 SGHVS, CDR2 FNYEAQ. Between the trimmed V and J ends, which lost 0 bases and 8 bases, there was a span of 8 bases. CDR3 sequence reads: CASSLAGGYEQFF. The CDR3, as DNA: TGTGCCAGCAGCTTAGCGGGCGGCTATGAGCAGTTCTTC.

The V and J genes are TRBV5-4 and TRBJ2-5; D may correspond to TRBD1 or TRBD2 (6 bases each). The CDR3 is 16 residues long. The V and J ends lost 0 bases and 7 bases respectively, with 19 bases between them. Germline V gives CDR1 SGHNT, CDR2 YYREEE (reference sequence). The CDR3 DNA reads TGTGCCAGCAGCTTGGCTGAGGGGGGAGGCGCGGTGACCCAGTACTTC. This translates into CASSLAEGGGAVTQYF. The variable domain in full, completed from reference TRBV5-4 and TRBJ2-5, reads ETGVTQSPTHLIKTRGQQVTLRCSSQSGHNTVSWYQQALGQGPQFIFQYYREEENGRGNFPPRFSGLQFPNYSSELNVNALELDDSALYLCASSLAEGGGAVTQYFGPGTRLLVL.